Following are 24 T cell receptor beta chains from one sample sequenced in a study of cytomegalovirus exposure and HLA in healthy donors. Researchers ran the PCR with 60 Vbeta and 13 Jbeta primers. Data came from immunoSEQ multiplex PCR; TCRdb stores just in-frame clones and leaves some out. The data contain 150,000 to 200,000 clones, about four fifths of them singletons. Sequenced material: PBMCs. The receptor source for this set is a woman between 50 and 59 years old in good health and CMV-seronegative.

The chain joins TRBV19 to TRBJ2-1; TRBD1 matches at 10 bases. The V gene's germline CDR1 is LNHDA and CDR2 SQIVND (reference sequence). The length of the CDR3 is 15 residues. Trimming at V came to 7 bases and at J to 5 bases, leaving 8 bases not matched to a gene. CDR3 in amino acids: CASTYGQGVHNEQFF. The CDR3 DNA follows: TGTGCCAGTACATACGGACAGGGGGTCCACAATGAGCAGTTCTTC.

Written as DNA, the CDR3 is TGTGCCAGCAGCACGAGACGGGCAGGGGGCATCTACAATGAGCAGTTCTTC. This sequence encodes CASSTRRAGGIYNEQFF. V usage is TRBV7-9 and J usage is TRBJ2-1; 8 bases are shared with TRBD1. Germline CDR1 and CDR2: SEHNR and FQNEAQ (reference sequence). Germline trimming cut 5 bases from V and 3 bases from J; bases unmatched to any gene: 12. The CDR3 has 17 residues.

The rearrangement joins TRBV5-5 to TRBJ2-2; TRBD1 matches at 7 bases. V gave up 2 bases and J gave up 0 bases; unmatched junction bases: 1. CDR1 SGHKS and CDR2 YYEKEE come from the germline V gene (reference sequence). The CDR3 extends over 15 amino acids. CDR3 loop: CASSFDRANTGELFF. CDR3 DNA sequence: TGTGCCAGCAGCTTCGACAGGGCGAACACCGGGGAGCTGTTTTTT.

For this clone: Other DNA sequences of this sample code for an identical CDR3. The chain carries TRBV18 and TRBJ2-3; D is unresolved. The V and J ends lost 0 bases and 4 bases respectively, with 8 bases between them. CDR3 size: 14 residues. Germline CDR1 is KGHSH and CDR2 is LQKENI. The CDR3 loop is CASSPPPGPDTQYF. The DNA for the CDR3 is TGTGCCAGCTCACCACCGCCGGGTCCAGATACGCAGTATTTT.

The chain has TRBV19 and TRBJ1-5; 9 nucleotides align to TRBD1. Per the germline V gene, CDR1 is LNHDA and CDR2 is SQIVND (reference sequence). V was clipped by 6 bases and J by 6 bases; unmatched bases: 9. The CDR3 has 15 residues. Here the CDR3 reads CASRSRDRERQPQHF. The CDR3 DNA follows: TGTGCCAGTAGGAGCCGGGACAGGGAGCGTCAGCCCCAGCATTTT.

The rearrangement joins TRBV5-4 to TRBJ2-5; 7 nucleotides agree with TRBD2. J was trimmed by 2 bases and V by 0 bases; bases with no gene match: 4. Germline CDR1 SGHNT, CDR2 YYREEE (reference sequence). The CDR3 runs 15 residues. CDR3 amino acids: CASSLEASGQETQYF. In nucleotides, the CDR3 is TGTGCCAGCAGCTTGGAGGCTAGCGGTCAAGAGACCCAGTACTTC.

This clone was recorded once. The chain joins TRBV27 to TRBJ2-7, with 7 bases matching TRBD1. Losses at the gene ends were 5 bases for V and 3 bases for J; bases not matched to a gene: 7. This CDR3 contains 14 residues. Germline V gives CDR1 MNHEY, CDR2 SMNVEV (reference sequence). The DNA for the CDR3 is TGTGCCAGCAGTCCCCCGGACAGGTTCTACGAGCAGTACTTC. Translation: CASSPPDRFYEQYF.

The rearrangement uses TRBV14 and TRBJ2-7; 8 bases fit TRBD1. Germline loops: CDR1 SGHDN, CDR2 FVKESK. V was clipped by 1 base and J by 6 bases; unmatched bases: 5. The CDR3 spans 14 residues. CDR3 in DNA: TGTGCCAGCAGCCAAGGGACAGGGTATGGCGAGCAGTACTTC. This codes for CASSQGTGYGEQYF.

This clone was detected only a few times. Other DNA sequences in the sample encode the same CDR3. The chain is built from TRBV28 and TRBJ1-1; D remains ambiguous. CDR1 is MDHEN and CDR2 is SYDVKM in the germline V gene. The CDR3 spans 11 residues. V dropped 6 bases and J dropped 6 bases, with 8 bases sitting between them. The CDR3 bases are TGTGCCAGCAGGGGGAGGCCTGAAGCTTTCTTT. Translating gives CASRGRPEAFF.

The chain recombines TRBV6-6 with TRBJ1-1, with 7 bases aligning to TRBD1. This CDR3 region has 13 residues. Germline V gene data show CDR1 as MNHNY and CDR2 as SVGAGI (reference sequence). The V gene end was trimmed by 8 bases and the J gene end by 3 bases; junction bases not matched to a gene: 6. CDR3 nucleotides: TGTGCCAGCTCAGGGGGGCTTTACACTGAAGCTTTCTTT. Residues: CASSGGLYTEAFF.

This chain uses TRBV7-2 with TRBJ1-4; D may be TRBD1 (5 bases). The V end lost 3 bases, the J end lost 2 bases, and 7 bases lay between the germline ends. Germline assignment: CDR1 SGHTA and CDR2 FQGNSA. The CDR3 covers 14 residues. The chain's CDR3 is CASSFDSTNEKLFF. The DNA for the CDR3 is TGTGCCAGCAGCTTCGACAGTACTAATGAAAAACTGTTTTTT.

This chain connects TRBV5-1 to TRBJ2-7, with 9 bases identical to TRBD2. Germline V gene data show CDR1 as SGHRS and CDR2 as YFSETQ. CDR3 length: 15 residues. The V gene end was trimmed by 0 bases and the J gene end by 2 bases; junction bases not matched to a gene: 3. CDR3: CASSLGLAGTYEQYF. CDR3 nucleotides: TGCGCCAGCAGCTTGGGGCTAGCGGGGACCTACGAGCAGTACTTC.

The CDR3 protein is CASSLEAYNYGYTF. CDR3 nucleotide sequence: TGTGCCAGCAGCTTAGAAGCCTATAACTATGGCTACACCTTC. This chain joins TRBV11-2 and TRBJ1-2; D is undetermined. Germline V CDR1 and CDR2: SGHAT, FQNNGV. V lost 0 bases to trimming and J lost 1 base, with 6 bases between them. The CDR3 loop spans 14 amino acids.

The chain joins TRBV5-1 to TRBJ1-1; D ambiguous. The V and J ends lost 4 bases and 3 bases respectively, with 13 bases between them. The CDR3 sequence is 14 residues long. The V gene's germline CDR1 is SGHRS and CDR2 YFSETQ. Here the CDR3 DNA reads TGCGCCAGCAGCCGCGGGGATTTAGACACTGAAGCTTTCTTT. This gives the protein CASSRGDLDTEAFF.

V gene TRBV18 combines with J gene TRBJ2-2; TRBD2 might be the D (5 bases). The CDR3 has 15 residues. The ends were cut back, 2 bases at V and 6 bases at J, with 13 bases in the middle. Germline CDR1 reads KGHSH; CDR2 reads LQKENI. Written as DNA, the CDR3 is TGTGCCAGCTCACCATCACGGGGAGTCTCCGGGGAGCTGTTTTTT. Translated, it gives CASSPSRGVSGELFF.

This clone was detected once. The chain combines TRBV5-1 with TRBJ2-7; D gene ambiguous. The germline gives CDR1 SGHRS, CDR2 YFSETQ. V gave up 3 bases and J gave up 2 bases, with 15 bases separating them. This CDR3 has 15 amino acids. The CDR3 region is CASSSQLGGPYEQYF. The CDR3, as DNA: TGCGCCAGCAGCTCCCAGTTAGGCGGCCCCTACGAGCAGTACTTC.

This chain links TRBV5-1 with TRBJ2-5, with D possibly being TRBD1 (6 bases). The CDR3 runs 15 residues. CDR1 is SGHRS and CDR2 is YFSETQ in the germline V gene. V dropped 2 bases and J dropped 5 bases, with 16 bases sitting between them. The CDR3: CASSFRDTKGETQYF. DNA for the CDR3: TGCGCCAGCAGCTTCCGGGACACTAAGGGGGAGACCCAGTACTTC.

This sequence joins TRBV5-6 and TRBJ2-7; D gene ambiguous. Per the germline V gene, CDR1 is SGHDT and CDR2 is YYEEEE. V dropped 0 bases and J dropped 4 bases, with 17 bases sitting between them. The CDR3 contains 16 residues. The CDR3 loop reads CASSLARRLSRYEQYF. The CDR3, as DNA: TGTGCCAGCAGCTTGGCCCGCAGGTTGTCACGTTACGAGCAGTACTTC. The entire variable domain, with the rest obtained from reference TRBV5-6 and TRBJ2-7, is as follows: DAGVTQSPTHLIKTRGQQVTLRCSPKSGHDTVSWYQQALGQGPQFIFQYYEEEERQRGNFPDRFSGHQFPNYSSELNVNALLLGDSALYLCASSLARRLSRYEQYFGPGTRLTVT.

V gene TRBV7-9 combines with J gene TRBJ2-7; weak D call: TRBD2 (7 bases). CDR3 length: 14 residues. The germline gives CDR1 SEHNR, CDR2 FQNEAQ (reference sequence). V shed 6 bases and J shed 3 bases, with 15 bases lying between them. The CDR3 is CASSLGGAGYEQYF. The CDR3 DNA reads as TGTGCCAGCAGTTTGGGGGGGGCTGGCTACGAGCAGTACTTC.

Points on this clone: The junction shows a germline mismatch at one end, possibly a read error. This chain uses TRBV7-9 with TRBJ2-1; D possibly corresponds to TRBD2 (5 bases). Germline CDR1 is SEHNR and CDR2 is FQNEAQ (reference sequence). CDR3 size: 12 residues. DNA of the CDR3: TGTTCCAGCAGCTTCCCCCTGGGAGAACAGTTCTTC. Amino acids: CSSSFPLGEQFF.

The chain couples TRBV18 to TRBJ2-4, with 9 bases fitting TRBD2. The V segment lost 0 bases and the J segment 5 bases; nucleotides outside the gene matches: 5. Per germline, CDR1 KGHSH and CDR2 LQKENI. This CDR3 is 16 amino acids long. This CDR3 is CASSPPGREGQNIQYF. CDR3 DNA sequence: TGTGCCAGCTCACCACCAGGGCGGGAGGGCCAAAACATTCAGTACTTC.

A remark on this clone: The junction shows a germline mismatch at one end, possibly a read error. The rearrangement joins TRBV15 to TRBJ2-7, with 11 bases matching TRBD2. Germline V gives CDR1 LNHNV, CDR2 YYDKDF (reference sequence). The CDR3 is 16 amino acids. CDR3 region: CTTSRELAGVSYEQYF. DNA for the CDR3: TGTACCACCAGCAGAGAACTAGCGGGAGTTTCCTACGAGCAGTACTTC. Complete variable domain (other parts from reference TRBV15 and TRBJ2-7): DAMVIQNPRYQVTQFGKPVTLSCSQTLNHNVMYWYQQKSSQAPKLLFHYYDKDFNNEADTPDNFQSRRPNTSFCFLDIRSPGLGDTAMYLCTTSRELAGVSYEQYFGPGTRLTVT.

The chain carries TRBV27 and TRBJ2-7; D call uncertain. The germline V gene encodes CDR1 MNHEY and CDR2 SMNVEV (reference sequence). CDR3 size: 9 residues. V lost 5 bases and J 12 bases, leaving 8 bases between the germline ends. CDR3 sequence (DNA): TGTGCCAGCAGTGTAGCCCTGTACTTC. Translated: CASSVALYF.

As to this clone: Other DNA sequences in this sample translate to the same CDR3. V gene TRBV18 combines with J gene TRBJ2-7; the D gene is possibly TRBD2 (7 bases). Germline V gene sequence: CDR1 KGHSH, CDR2 LQKENI. The CDR3 totals 15 residues. V was pared by 0 bases and J by 3 bases, with 12 bases between. As DNA, the CDR3 is TGTGCCAGCTCACCACCGGGGGGGGCCTACTACGAGCAGTACTTC. This sequence encodes CASSPPGGAYYEQYF.